These 25 T cell receptor beta chains were sequenced from one sample in a study of early T cells in non-severe SARS-CoV-2 infection. TCRdb used MiXCR to reprocess the 5' RACE reads, holding one entry per CDR3 protein. The sample lists fewer than 50,000 distinct CDR3 sequences, over 9% occurring once. Sequenced: whole blood. These receptors originate from an adult who was a healthcare worker with PCR-confirmed SARS-CoV-2 infection or an uninfected control (not recorded which).

This clonotype was detected only a few times. V gene TRBV7-2 combines with J gene TRBJ2-5, with a possible D match to TRBD1 (6 bases). This CDR3 contains 15 residues. Between the trimmed V and J ends, which lost 0 bases and 3 bases, there was a span of 11 bases. From germline, CDR1 is SGHTA and CDR2 FQGNSA. The CDR3 DNA sequence: TGTGCCAGCAGCTTAGCGATAACAGGGAAAGAGACCCAGTACTTC. This encodes CASSLAITGKETQYF.

This clonotype was counted only a few times. This sequence joins TRBV30 and TRBJ2-5, with D possibly TRBD1 on 6 matching bases. Germline loops: CDR1 GTSNPN, CDR2 SVGIG (reference sequence). V was trimmed by 1 base and J by 5 bases, leaving 14 bases between them. This CDR3 comprises 14 residues. CDR3 in DNA: TGTGCCTGGAGTGGGCGACAGGTAGTTGAGACCCAGTACTTC. Amino acids: CAWSGRQVVETQYF.

This chain joins TRBV4-1 and TRBJ1-2; D not certain. CDR3 length: 14 residues. Looked up from germline, CDR1 is MGHRA and CDR2 is YSYEKL. V was cut by 1 base and J by 8 bases, with 14 bases left in between. CDR3 protein: CASSQVHLLSGYTF. CDR3 sequence (DNA): TGCGCCAGCAGCCAAGTTCACTTGTTATCCGGCTACACCTTC.

This clonotype was counted at least ten times. The CDR3 protein is CASSLFWMHEQFF. In DNA, the CDR3 is TGTGCCAGCAGCTTGTTTTGGATGCATGAGCAGTTCTTC. This chain links TRBV5-5 with TRBJ2-1; D is ambiguous. Germline V gene data show CDR1 as SGHKS and CDR2 as YYEKEE (reference sequence). The V end lost 1 base, the J end lost 8 bases, and 10 bases lay between the germline ends. The length of the CDR3 is 13 residues.

This clonotype appeared many times. This chain connects TRBV24-1 to TRBJ2-1; weak D call: TRBD1 (6 bases). CDR1 and CDR2 (germline): KGHDR, SFDVKD. V was clipped by 4 bases and J by 5 bases, with 17 bases between them. The CDR3 has 16 residues. The CDR3 region is CATSDADDRINNEQFF. CDR3 DNA sequence: TGTGCCACCAGTGACGCTGATGACAGGATAAACAATGAGCAGTTCTTC.

This chain joins TRBV6-6 and TRBJ2-1, with D unresolved. Germline CDR1 reads MNHNY; CDR2 reads SVGAGI (reference sequence). The length of the CDR3 is 15 residues. Trimming took 11 bases from V and 6 from J, leaving 23 bases between them. The CDR3 spells CAVLVRTDERNEQFF. CDR3 nucleotides: TGTGCCGTCTTAGTTCGGACGGACGAGCGCAATGAGCAGTTCTTC.

This clonotype was counted only a few times. The chain employs TRBV7-3 and TRBJ2-5, with D uncertain. Trimming took 1 base from V and 4 from J, leaving 4 bases between them. The CDR3 is 12 residues long. Germline V gene sequence: CDR1 SGHTA, CDR2 FQGTGA. This CDR3 reads CASSLKGETQYF. The CDR3 region has the DNA TGTGCCAGCAGCTTAAAAGGAGAGACCCAGTACTTC.

The chain joins TRBV12-3 or TRBV12-4 to TRBJ2-1; D call uncertain. This CDR3 region has 15 residues. V shed 7 bases and J shed 6 bases, with 19 bases lying between them. In DNA, the CDR3 is TGTGCCAGCACCACGCGAACCTTCGGATCCAATGAGCAGTTCTTC. This gives the protein CASTTRTFGSNEQFF.

This clonotype turned up a few times. The chain carries TRBV25-1 and TRBJ2-7; D unclear. Germline-derived CDR1 and CDR2 are MGHDK and SYGVNS. Trimming left V 4 bases short and J 2 bases short, with 15 bases between. CDR3 length: 15 residues. The CDR3 protein is CASSGDLVHPYEQYF. For the CDR3, the DNA is TGTGCCAGCAGTGGAGACTTGGTCCACCCCTACGAGCAGTACTTC.

This clonotype has ten or more counts. The chain couples TRBV20-1 to TRBJ2-5; D might be TRBD2 (6 bases). V was pared by 4 bases and J by 5 bases, with 29 bases between. The germline V gene encodes CDR1 DFQATT and CDR2 SNEGSKA (reference sequence). The CDR3 sequence is 18 residues long. In DNA form, the CDR3 reads TGCAGTGCTATCCCCTGGGGAGGAATGACGTTGGGGCAGGAGACCCAGTACTTC. Protein: CSAIPWGGMTLGQETQYF.

The chain joins TRBV20-1 to TRBJ2-3, with a weak D call TRBD2 (5 bases). V was cut by 2 bases and J by 3 bases, with 6 bases left in between. The CDR3 length is 12 residues. Germline CDR1 and CDR2: DFQATT and SNEGSKA (reference sequence). The CDR3 spells CSARRTTDTQYF. The DNA for the CDR3 is TGCAGTGCTAGAAGGACTACAGATACGCAGTATTTT.

This chain joins TRBV20-1 and TRBJ2-5; 10 bases agree with TRBD2. CDR3 length: 15 residues. CDR1 DFQATT and CDR2 SNEGSKA come from the germline V gene (reference sequence). V gave up 5 bases and J gave up 2 bases; unmatched junction bases: 8. CDR3 region: CSAYLAGAQQETQYF. Written as DNA, the CDR3 is TGCAGTGCTTACCTAGCGGGGGCCCAACAAGAGACCCAGTACTTC.

The chain couples TRBV20-1 to TRBJ2-1; D is ambiguous. CDR1 DFQATT and CDR2 SNEGSKA come from the germline V gene (reference sequence). Trimming took 4 bases from V and 3 from J, leaving 16 bases between them. The CDR3 sequence is 15 residues long. CDR3 in DNA: TGCAGTGCTACGACGCTGGGTGGTATCTACAATGAGCAGTTCTTC. It specifies CSATTLGGIYNEQFF.

This clonotype was counted only a few times. The chain uses TRBV6-2 or TRBV6-3 and TRBJ2-4; D unresolved. There are 15 residues in the CDR3. The germline V and J ends were trimmed by 0 bases and 3 bases, with 9 bases remaining between them. Germline CDR1 MNHEY, CDR2 SVGEGT. DNA of the CDR3: TGTGCCAGCAGTTACTCGAGTGGGAACAAAAACATTCAGTACTTC. As protein: CASSYSSGNKNIQYF.

At least ten counts were recorded for this clonotype. The J gene is TRBJ2-1, the V gene TRBV12-3 or TRBV12-4; no clear D gene. The CDR3 sequence is 14 residues long. Trimming stripped 6 bases from V and 6 bases from J, with 15 bases between. The CDR3 protein is CASSFRRQANEQFF. The CDR3 DNA sequence: TGTGCCAGCAGCTTCCGAAGACAAGCCAATGAGCAGTTCTTC.

This clonotype occurred many times. This chain connects TRBV6-1 to TRBJ2-1; a weak D match, TRBD2 (5 bases). The CDR3 sequence is 13 residues long. Per germline, CDR1 MNHNS and CDR2 SASEGT. V was trimmed by 10 bases and J by 9 bases, leaving 19 bases between them. CDR3 DNA sequence: TGTGCCACCGGTCGGGGTGCAGCGCTTGAGCAGTTCTTC. Protein product: CATGRGAALEQFF.

This clonotype showed up many times. The chain joins TRBV18 to TRBJ1-1; 7 positions agree with TRBD1. V was pared by 3 bases and J by 0 bases, with 7 bases of the junction left unmatched. The CDR3 has 16 residues. Germline V gene lookup returns CDR1 KGHSH and CDR2 LQKENI. This CDR3 is CASSPGSGQVNTEAFF. CDR3 in DNA: TGTGCCAGCTCACCGGGTAGCGGACAGGTGAACACTGAAGCTTTCTTT.

The gene calls are TRBV29-1 and TRBJ2-7; TRBD1 aligns across 7 bases. This CDR3 is 16 amino acids long. Germline V CDR1 and CDR2: SQVTM, ANQGSEA. J gave up 3 bases and V 6 bases, and 17 bases lay outside the gene matches. The CDR3, as DNA: TGCAGCGTGGGGGCACAGGGGCGAGGAACAGACTACGAGCAGTACTTC. This encodes CSVGAQGRGTDYEQYF.

This chain uses TRBV6-2 or TRBV6-3 with TRBJ2-7; D possibly corresponds to TRBD2 (6 bases). Trimming removed 4 bases at V and 4 bases at J, with 14 bases between. In germline, CDR1 is MNHEY, CDR2 SVGEGT. The CDR3 loop spans 14 amino acids. This CDR3 reads CASSSLDYLYEQYF. The DNA of the CDR3 is TGTGCCAGCAGTTCCCTGGACTACCTTTACGAGCAGTACTTC.

This clonotype was counted ten times or more. The chain has TRBV6-2 or TRBV6-3 and TRBJ2-3, with D possibly TRBD2 on 6 matching bases. V lost 4 bases to trimming and J lost 11 bases, with 10 bases between them. Germline CDR1 is MNHEY and CDR2 is SVGEGT. This CDR3 has 11 amino acids. The CDR3 nucleotides are TGTGCCAGCAGTTCACCGGGAGAGCAGTATTTT. Amino acid sequence: CASSSPGEQYF.

V gene TRBV15 combines with J gene TRBJ1-1; D not resolved. CDR1 is LNHNV and CDR2 is YYDKDF in the germline V gene (reference sequence). This CDR3 is built from 15 residues. V was clipped by 0 bases and J by 2 bases, with 10 bases between them. CDR3 residues: CATSRDLAGNTEAFF. The CDR3 region has the DNA TGTGCCACCAGCAGAGATCTAGCAGGAAACACTGAAGCTTTCTTT. The full variable domain, in which reference TRBV15 and TRBJ1-1 provide the parts outside the CDR3, is DAMVIQNPRYQVTQFGKPVTLSCSQTLNHNVMYWYQQKSSQAPKLLFHYYDKDFNNEADTPDNFQSRRPNTSFCFLDIRSPGLGDTAMYLCATSRDLAGNTEAFFGQGTRLTVV.

This clonotype was seen a few times. V usage is TRBV30 and J usage is TRBJ2-2; D may be TRBD2 (5 bases). V was clipped by 5 bases and J by 1 base, with 20 bases between them. This CDR3 is 17 amino acids long. Germline CDR1 GTSNPN, CDR2 SVGIG (reference sequence). This chain's CDR3 is CAWRGEYRAENTGELFF. The CDR3 DNA follows: TGTGCCTGGCGTGGTGAATACAGAGCGGAGAACACCGGGGAGCTGTTTTTT.

This clonotype has a handful of counts. The V call is TRBV20-1, the J call TRBJ2-1; D gene unclear. Germline V lookup: CDR1 DFQATT, CDR2 SNEGSKA (reference sequence). V was pared by 1 base and J by 12 bases, with 13 bases between. The CDR3 consists of 12 residues. CDR3 loop: CSARAQAKGQFF. CDR3 in DNA: TGCAGTGCTAGAGCTCAAGCTAAGGGGCAGTTCTTC.

The table lists this clonotype with many counts. The rearrangement uses TRBV12-5 and TRBJ1-1; possible D gene TRBD1, 6 bases. Trimming removed 2 bases at V and 4 bases at J, with 23 bases between. The CDR3 length is 18 residues. The V gene's germline CDR1 is LGHNT and CDR2 FRNRAP. For the CDR3, the DNA is TGTGCTAGTGGTTTGATCCAACAGGGAGGAATTGGGTTCACTGAAGCTTTCTTT. Its translation: CASGLIQQGGIGFTEAFF.

This clonotype was picked up a small number of times. V gene TRBV29-1 combines with J gene TRBJ2-2; a weak D match, TRBD1 (5 bases). This CDR3 is built from 11 residues. The germline V gene has CDR1 SQVTM and CDR2 ANQGSEA. The V gene lost 7 bases and the J gene lost 7 bases, with 10 bases spanning the gap. The CDR3 spells CSAPQGGELFF. CDR3 in DNA: TGCAGCGCTCCTCAGGGCGGGGAGCTGTTTTTT.